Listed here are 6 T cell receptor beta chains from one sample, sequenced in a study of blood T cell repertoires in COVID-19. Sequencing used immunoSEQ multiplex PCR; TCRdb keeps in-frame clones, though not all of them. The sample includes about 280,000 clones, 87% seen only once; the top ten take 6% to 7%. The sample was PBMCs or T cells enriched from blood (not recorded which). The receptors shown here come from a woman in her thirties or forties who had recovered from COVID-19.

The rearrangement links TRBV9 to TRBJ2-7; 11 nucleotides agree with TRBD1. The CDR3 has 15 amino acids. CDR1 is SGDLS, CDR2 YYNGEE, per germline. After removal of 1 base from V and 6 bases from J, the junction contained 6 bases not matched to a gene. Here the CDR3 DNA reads TGTGCCAGCAGCGTAACCGGGACAGGGGGTGGCGAGCAGTACTTC. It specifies CASSVTGTGGGEQYF. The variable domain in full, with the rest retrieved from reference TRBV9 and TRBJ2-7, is DSGVTQTPKHLITATGQRVTLRCSPRSGDLSVYWYQQSLDQGLQFLIQYYNGEERAKGNILERFSAQQFPDLHSELNLSSLELGDSALYFCASSVTGTGGGEQYFGPGTRLTVT.

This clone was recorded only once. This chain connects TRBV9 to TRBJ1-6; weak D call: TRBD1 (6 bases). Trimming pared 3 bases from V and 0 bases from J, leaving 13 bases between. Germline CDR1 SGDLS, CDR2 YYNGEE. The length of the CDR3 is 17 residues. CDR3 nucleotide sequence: TGTGCCAGCAGCGCCCGACAGGAGAGCTCCTATAATTCACCCCTCCACTTT. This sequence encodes CASSARQESSYNSPLHF.

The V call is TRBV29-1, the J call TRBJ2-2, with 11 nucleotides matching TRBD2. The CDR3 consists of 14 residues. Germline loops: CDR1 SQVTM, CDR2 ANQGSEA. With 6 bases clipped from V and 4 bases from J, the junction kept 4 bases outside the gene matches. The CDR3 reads CSVGGLAGTGELFF. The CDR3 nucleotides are TGCAGCGTGGGCGGACTAGCGGGCACCGGGGAGCTGTTTTTT.

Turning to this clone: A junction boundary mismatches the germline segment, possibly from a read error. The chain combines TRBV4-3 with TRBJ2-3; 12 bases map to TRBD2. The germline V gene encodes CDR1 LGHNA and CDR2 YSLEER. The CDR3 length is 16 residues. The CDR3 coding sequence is TGCACCAGCAGCCAAGGGATCCTAGCGGGAGGGGATACGCAGTATTTT. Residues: CTSSQGILAGGDTQYF.

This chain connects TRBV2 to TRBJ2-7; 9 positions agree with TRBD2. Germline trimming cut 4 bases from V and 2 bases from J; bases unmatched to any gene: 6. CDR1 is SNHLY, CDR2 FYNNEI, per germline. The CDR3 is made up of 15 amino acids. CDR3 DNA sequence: TGTGCCAGCAGTGGTACTAGCGGGTTTACCTACGAGCAGTACTTC. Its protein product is CASSGTSGFTYEQYF.

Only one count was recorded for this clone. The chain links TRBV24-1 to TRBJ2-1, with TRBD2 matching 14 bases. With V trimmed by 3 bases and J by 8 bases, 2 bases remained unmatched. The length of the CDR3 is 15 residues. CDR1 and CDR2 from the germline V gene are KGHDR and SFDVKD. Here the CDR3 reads CATSDGTSGSYEQFF. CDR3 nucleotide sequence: TGTGCCACCAGTGATGGGACTAGCGGGAGCTATGAGCAGTTCTTC.